This T cell receptor beta chain appears in the sequencing data of a study of prognosis after radiotherapy for stage I lung cancer. Two-round multiplex PCR on genomic DNA was the method by which TCR beta CDR3 was amplified. First-round PCR amplification was performed with primers specific to each TRBV and TRBJ gene. Via MiXCR, TCRdb re-called the multiplex PCR reads, giving one row per CDR3 protein. The sample has roughly 30,000 distinct CDR3 sequences, roughly two fifths seen once. V was shortened by 7 bases and J by 8 bases, with 15 bases between the two germline ends. Germline V gene sequence: CDR1 MNHNS, CDR2 SASEGT. The CDR3 is made up of 13 amino acids.

The specimen was PBMCs, collected before or after stereotactic body radiation therapy (not recorded which). This rearrangement joins TRBV6-1 to TRBJ1-5; weak D call: TRBD1 (5 bases). The source is a donor aged 50 or older with non-small cell lung cancer. The CDR3 loop is CASIYYRNEPQHF. The DNA for the CDR3 is TGTGCCAGCATCTATTACAGGAATGAGCCCCAGCATTTT.